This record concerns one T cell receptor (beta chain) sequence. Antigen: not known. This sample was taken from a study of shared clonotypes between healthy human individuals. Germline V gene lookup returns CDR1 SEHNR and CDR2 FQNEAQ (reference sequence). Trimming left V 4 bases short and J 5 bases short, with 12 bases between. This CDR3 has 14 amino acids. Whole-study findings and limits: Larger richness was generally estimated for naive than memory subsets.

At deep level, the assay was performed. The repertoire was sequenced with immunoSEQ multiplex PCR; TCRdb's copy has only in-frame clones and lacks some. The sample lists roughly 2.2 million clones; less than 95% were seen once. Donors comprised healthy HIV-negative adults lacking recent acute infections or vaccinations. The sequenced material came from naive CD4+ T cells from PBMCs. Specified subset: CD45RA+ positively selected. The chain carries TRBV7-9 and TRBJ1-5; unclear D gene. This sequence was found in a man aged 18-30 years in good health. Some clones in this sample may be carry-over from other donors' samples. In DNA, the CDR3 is TGTGCCAGCAGCTCCAAGGACGGCCATCAGCCCCAGCATTTT. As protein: CASSSKDGHQPQHF.